Listed below are T cell receptor beta chains from one sample, sequenced in a study of PD-1 blockade in mismatch repair-deficient tumors. The table came from immunoSEQ multiplex PCR; TCRdb's copy has only in-frame clones and leaves some out. The sample has under 50,000 clones, over 70% seen once. Sequenced material: PBMCs, taken 38 to 40 weeks after starting pembrolizumab. Receptors originate from an adult with mismatch repair-deficient cancer. CDR3s include the opening cysteine and the closing phenylalanine or tryptophan. The D gene is left open where the match is weak. Expanded clones get a size class; other rows say once, few or many, or leave the size out.

J: TRBJ2-5; size: NA; D: TRBD2; V: TRBV27; DNA: TGTGCCAGCAGTTTACAGGGACTAGACCGGCGGGAGACCCAGTACTTC; CDR3: CASSLQGLDRRETQYF
J: TRBJ2-3; size: NA; D: NA; V: TRBV7-6; DNA: TGTGCCAGCAGCTTAGATGGCAACACAGATACGCAGTATTTT; CDR3: CASSLDGNTDTQYF
J: TRBJ1-4; size: NA; D: TRBD1; V: TRBV30; DNA: TGTGCCTGGGGGACAGGGGTTGGAAAACTGTTTTTT; CDR3: CAWGTGVGKLFF
J: TRBJ2-7; size: NA; D: TRBD1; V: TRBV6-1; DNA: TGTGCCAGCAGTGAATACAGGGGGTGGATGGAGCAGTACTTC; CDR3: CASSEYRGWMEQYF
J: TRBJ1-1; size: NA; D: NA; V: TRBV19; DNA: TGTGCCAGTAGTATTCAAGTGGCCTCAGGGAACACTGAAGCTTTCTTT; CDR3: CASSIQVASGNTEAFF
J: TRBJ2-1; size: NA; D: TRBD2; V: TRBV28; DNA: TGTGCCAGCATAGCTGGCGGGAGTTGGAATGAGCAGTTCTTC; CDR3: CASIAGGSWNEQFF
J: TRBJ2-2; size: NA; D: NA; V: TRBV7-3; DNA: TGTGCCAGCAGCTTACGGGAGCGGGCCACCGGGGAGCTGTTTTTT; CDR3: CASSLRERATGELFF
J: TRBJ1-6; size: NA; D: NA; V: TRBV12-5; DNA: TGTGCTAGTGGTTTGGCCCTGGACAGCCTTGAGGGTAATTCACCCCTCCACTTT; CDR3: CASGLALDSLEGNSPLHF
J: TRBJ2-2; size: NA; D: TRBD1; V: TRBV11-3; DNA: TGTGCCAGCAGCTTACGGCAGGGGGACACCGGGGAGCTGTTTTTT; CDR3: CASSLRQGDTGELFF
J: TRBJ1-2; size: few; D: TRBD1; V: TRBV5-1; DNA: TGCGCCAGCAGCTTGGCCGGAGGGGGCGGCTATGGCTACACCTTC; CDR3: CASSLAGGGGYGYTF
J: TRBJ1-6; size: NA; D: NA; V: TRBV5-8; DNA: TGTGCCAGCACTCCGTCCTCCTATAATTCACCCCTCCACTTT; CDR3: CASTPSSYNSPLHF
J: TRBJ2-1; size: NA; D: NA; V: TRBV7-8; DNA: TGTGCCAGCAGCTTAGACGTGCGGGGTTCCTACAATGAGCAGTTCTTC; CDR3: CASSLDVRGSYNEQFF
J: TRBJ1-1; size: few; D: TRBD1; V: TRBV5-4; DNA: TGTGCCAGCACCAGCCGGGACAGGGGAAGGAACACTGAAGCTTTCTTT; CDR3: CASTSRDRGRNTEAFF
J: TRBJ1-4; size: NA; D: NA; V: TRBV5-1; DNA: TGCGCCAGCAGCTTGGGACGGGCTAATGAAAAACTGTTTTTT; CDR3: CASSLGRANEKLFF
J: TRBJ2-7; size: NA; D: NA; V: TRBV7-9; DNA: TGTGCCAGCAGCCGTGGACAAGGGGACGAGCAGTACTTC; CDR3: CASSRGQGDEQYF
J: TRBJ2-7; size: NA; D: TRBD1; V: TRBV5-1; DNA: TGCGCCAGCAGCTTGGAGGACAGGGGGCCTTCCTACGGGCAGTACTTC; CDR3: CASSLEDRGPSYGQYF
J: TRBJ2-3; size: once; D: NA; V: TRBV7-9; DNA: TGTGCCAGCTTATACACAGATACGCAGTATTTT; CDR3: CASLYTDTQYF
J: TRBJ2-7; size: NA; D: TRBD2; V: TRBV28; DNA: TGTGCCAGCAGTCCCGGAGCGGGAGTCTCCTACGAGCAGTACTTC; CDR3: CASSPGAGVSYEQYF
J: TRBJ2-1; size: NA; D: TRBD2; V: TRBV27; DNA: TGTGCCAGCAGATCTAGCGGGAGGTTGACCGACAATGAGCAGTTCTTC; CDR3: CASRSSGRLTDNEQFF
J: TRBJ1-1; size: NA; D: NA; V: TRBV7-3; DNA: TGTGCCAGCAGCCCCTCTCAGCGGCAAACTGAAGCTTTCTTT; CDR3: CASSPSQRQTEAFF
J: TRBJ1-1; size: NA; D: TRBD1; V: TRBV7-9; DNA: TGTGCCAGCAGCGACGTCGGGACAGGGCGGGATGAAGCTTTCTTT; CDR3: CASSDVGTGRDEAFF
J: TRBJ2-7; size: NA; D: NA; V: TRBV15; DNA: TGTGCCACCAGCAGAGTCCTCGGCTACGAGCAGTACTTC; CDR3: CATSRVLGYEQYF
J: TRBJ2-1; size: NA; D: TRBD2; V: TRBV12-5; DNA: TGTGCTAGTGGTTTGGCCCCCTCGACTAGCGGGAGATTTATCGGTTACAATGAGCAGTTCTTC; CDR3: CASGLAPSTSGRFIGYNEQFF
J: TRBJ1-4; size: few; D: NA; V: TRBV19; DNA: TGTGCCAGTAGTAGGGCAACAACTAATGAAAAACTGTTTTTT; CDR3: CASSRATTNEKLFF
J: TRBJ1-2; size: NA; D: NA; V: TRBV5-1; DNA: TGCGCCAGCAGCTTCGGAGCGGCCTTCCAAGACTATGGCTACACCTTC; CDR3: CASSFGAAFQDYGYTF
J: TRBJ2-7; size: NA; D: TRBD2; V: TRBV11-3; DNA: TGTGCCAGCAGCAGAGGAGGACTAGCGGGTAGCTCCTACGAGCAGTACTTC; CDR3: CASSRGGLAGSSYEQYF
J: TRBJ2-1; size: NA; D: NA; V: TRBV5-1; DNA: TGCGCCAGCAGCTTGGAGTCAGGGTCCTACAATGAGCAGTTCTTC; CDR3: CASSLESGSYNEQFF
J: TRBJ2-1; size: NA; D: NA; V: TRBV21-1; DNA: TGTGCCAGCAGCACTCCTCTAGCGGGAGTAAGGCATGAGCAGTTCTTC; CDR3: CASSTPLAGVRHEQFF
J: TRBJ1-1; size: once; D: NA; V: TRBV5-4; DNA: TGTGCCAGCAGCTTGGACCCTACAGTGAACACTGAAGCTTTCTTT; CDR3: CASSLDPTVNTEAFF
J: TRBJ2-1; size: NA; D: TRBD2; V: TRBV5-1; DNA: TGCGCCAGCAGCTTGGTGGGTAGCGGGATGAGTGAGCAGTTCTTC; CDR3: CASSLVGSGMSEQFF
J: TRBJ2-5; size: NA; D: NA; V: TRBV4-2; DNA: TGTGCCAGCAGCCGAGCGGAGGGGCAAAGCCAAGAGACCCAGTACTTC; CDR3: CASSRAEGQSQETQYF
J: TRBJ1-2; size: NA; D: TRBD1; V: TRBV15; DNA: TGTGCCACCAGCAGACTTATAGAAACAGGGGGCCGGTATGGCTACACCTTC; CDR3: CATSRLIETGGRYGYTF
J: TRBJ1-1; size: NA; D: TRBD1; V: TRBV5-1; DNA: TGCGCCAGCAGCCTCCTGACAGGGCTAGGCACTGAAGCTTTCTTT; CDR3: CASSLLTGLGTEAFF
J: TRBJ1-2; size: NA; D: NA; V: TRBV9; DNA: TGTGCCAGCAGCGTAGGCCGAGGACAGATCCCCTATGGCTACACCTTC; CDR3: CASSVGRGQIPYGYTF
J: TRBJ1-5; size: NA; D: NA; V: TRBV11-3; DNA: TGTGCCAGCAGCTTCAGTAATCAGCCCCAGCATTTT; CDR3: CASSFSNQPQHF
J: TRBJ1-5; size: NA; D: NA; V: TRBV5-4; DNA: TGTGCCAGCAGCTTGGTTCCCGGTAGCAATCAGCCCCAGCATTTT; CDR3: CASSLVPGSNQPQHF
J: TRBJ2-1; size: NA; D: NA; V: TRBV4-2; DNA: TGTGCCAGCAGCCCGGGATTTGGCAGGAATGAGCAGTTCTTC; CDR3: CASSPGFGRNEQFF
J: TRBJ1-2; size: few; D: TRBD1; V: TRBV5-4; DNA: TGTGCCAGCAGGACCGGGACAGGGGGACCCTATGGCTACACCTTC; CDR3: CASRTGTGGPYGYTF
J: TRBJ2-7; size: medium-sized; D: TRBD1; V: TRBV2; DNA: TGTGCCAGCAGAAAGGGACAGGGGACCTACGAGCAGTACTTC; CDR3: CASRKGQGTYEQYF
J: TRBJ2-3; size: NA; D: NA; V: TRBV27; DNA: TGTGCCAGCAGTTTTACTAGCCATAGCACAGATACGCAGTATTTT; CDR3: CASSFTSHSTDTQYF
J: TRBJ2-3; size: NA; D: NA; V: TRBV14; DNA: TGTGCCAGCAGCCTCTCTCTCCCCGGGGTACTTCCCCGAGCCAACACAGATACGCAGTATTTT; CDR3: CASSLSLPGVLPRANTDTQYF
J: TRBJ2-2; size: NA; D: TRBD2; V: TRBV13; DNA: TGTGCCAGCAGCCAGCGGGATGGGACCGGGGAGCTGTTTTTT; CDR3: CASSQRDGTGELFF
J: TRBJ2-2; size: NA; D: TRBD1; V: TRBV7-3; DNA: TGTGCCAGCAGCGAGCGACAGGGATGGGCCGGGGAGCTGTTTTTT; CDR3: CASSERQGWAGELFF
J: TRBJ1-2; size: once; D: TRBD1; V: TRBV4-1; DNA: TGCGCCAGCAGCCAAGACGTACGACAGGGGAGGACTGGCTACACCTTC; CDR3: CASSQDVRQGRTGYTF
J: TRBJ2-3; size: NA; D: NA; V: TRBV25-1; DNA: TGTGCCAGCAGTGAATATATCCCGGTGAGCACAGATACGCAGTATTTT; CDR3: CASSEYIPVSTDTQYF
J: TRBJ1-4; size: NA; D: NA; V: TRBV28; DNA: TGTGCCAGCAGTCTGATCGGGGTAACTAATGAAAAACTGTTTTTT; CDR3: CASSLIGVTNEKLFF
J: TRBJ1-6; size: once; D: NA; V: TRBV28; DNA: TGTGCCAGCTTTCTACTAAATTCACCCCTCCACTTT; CDR3: CASFLLNSPLHF
J: TRBJ1-1; size: NA; D: NA; V: TRBV7-3; DNA: TGTGCCAGCAGCTTATCCAGCACTGAAGCTTTCTTT; CDR3: CASSLSSTEAFF
J: TRBJ1-5; size: few; D: NA; V: TRBV6-1; DNA: TGTGCCAGCAGTGAAGTCAGGGAAGGATGGCCCCAGCATTTT; CDR3: CASSEVREGWPQHF
J: TRBJ2-2; size: NA; D: TRBD1; V: TRBV28; DNA: TGTGCCAGCAGCCAGGGAGGACAGGGTCGCACCGGGGAGCTGTTTTTT; CDR3: CASSQGGQGRTGELFF
J: TRBJ2-1; size: NA; D: TRBD1; V: TRBV28; DNA: TGTGCCAGCAGTAAAGGGACAGCTGTTGGTCATAATGAGCAGTTCTTC; CDR3: CASSKGTAVGHNEQFF
J: TRBJ2-1; size: NA; D: NA; V: TRBV28; DNA: TGTGCCAGCTGTGGGGCAGGGACCTACAATGAGCAGTTCTTC; CDR3: CASCGAGTYNEQFF
J: TRBJ1-3; size: NA; D: NA; V: TRBV7-3; DNA: TGTGCCAGCAGCTTAAAGGTTGGGCTTGGAAACACCATATATTTT; CDR3: CASSLKVGLGNTIYF